A single sample is the source of the 26 T cell receptor beta chains below, sequenced in a study of cytomegalovirus exposure and HLA in healthy donors. With 60 Vbeta and 13 Jbeta primers, the PCR was carried out. Produced via immunoSEQ multiplex PCR; TCRdb's table is partial and in-frame only. In the table there are 170,000 or so clones, over 65% of which are singletons. The material sequenced was PBMCs. The receptors stem from an older woman in good health and CMV-seropositive.

This chain connects TRBV28 to TRBJ2-7, with D possibly being TRBD2 (6 bases). V was cut by 4 bases and J by 1 base, with 11 bases left in between. This CDR3 is 14 amino acids long. Germline values: CDR1 MDHEN, CDR2 SYDVKM. Here the CDR3 DNA reads TGTGCCAGCAGTTGGGCAGGGAGGTCCTACGAGCAGTACTTC. Its protein is CASSWAGRSYEQYF.

V is TRBV6-1 and J is TRBJ2-3; the match to TRBD1 covers 7 bases. The junction had 5 bases not matched to a gene; V was cut back by 4 bases and J by 4 bases. This CDR3 has 14 amino acids. Germline CDR1 MNHNS, CDR2 SASEGT. CDR3 coding DNA: TGTGCCAGCAGTGGGGACAGCCGCCCAGATACGCAGTATTTT. It specifies CASSGDSRPDTQYF.

This clone has only one observation. V usage is TRBV19 and J usage is TRBJ2-1, with 11 bases that match TRBD2. Germline V gene data show CDR1 as LNHDA and CDR2 as SQIVND (reference sequence). Losses at the gene ends were 5 bases for V and 6 bases for J; bases not matched to a gene: 9. The CDR3 is 16 residues long. The CDR3 DNA reads TGTGCCAGTAGTCCCCACGGTAGCGGGAGGGTCAATGAGCAGTTCTTC. Protein product: CASSPHGSGRVNEQFF. The variable domain in full, completed from reference TRBV19 and TRBJ2-1, reads DGGITQSPKYLFRKEGQNVTLSCEQNLNHDAMYWYRQDPGQGLRLIYYSQIVNDFQKGDIAEGYSVSREKKESFPLTVTSAQKNPTAFYLCASSPHGSGRVNEQFFGPGTRLTVL.

The rearrangement links TRBV30 to TRBJ2-7; 9 bases map to TRBD1. Losses at the gene ends were 5 bases for V and 0 bases for J; bases not matched to a gene: 8. The CDR3 runs to 15 residues. The germline CDR1 and CDR2 sequences are GTSNPN and SVGIG (reference sequence). CDR3 nucleotides: TGTGCCTGGGATACAACGACAGGGGGCTCCTACGAGCAGTACTTC. This translates into CAWDTTTGGSYEQYF.

J is TRBJ2-5 and V is TRBV4-2, with a tentative D call TRBD2 (6 bases). This CDR3 contains 14 residues. Per germline, CDR1 LGHNA and CDR2 YNFKEQ. The V and J ends lost 2 bases and 4 bases respectively, with 11 bases between them. The CDR3 protein is CASSQTSGGETQYF. The CDR3 bases are TGTGCCAGCAGCCAAACTTCCGGGGGAGAGACCCAGTACTTC.

CDR3 residues: CASSAGLATTYEQYF. For the CDR3, the DNA is TGCGCCAGCAGCGCAGGACTAGCAACGACCTACGAGCAGTACTTC. This sequence joins TRBV5-1 and TRBJ2-7; TRBD2 aligns across 8 bases. The CDR3 spans 15 residues. V lost 4 bases to trimming and J lost 2 bases; unmatched junction nucleotides: 8. Looked up from germline, CDR1 is SGHRS and CDR2 is YFSETQ.

The chain combines TRBV2 with TRBJ2-3, with TRBD2 matching 10 bases. The CDR3 has 16 residues. CDR1 SNHLY and CDR2 FYNNEI come from the germline V gene. V lost 8 bases, J lost 4 bases, and 12 bases stayed unmatched. The CDR3 DNA reads as TGTGCCAGCGCGCAATTTAGCGGGGGGATGTCAGATACGCAGTATTTT. Its protein is CASAQFSGGMSDTQYF.

This clone has just a few counts. V usage is TRBV5-4 and J usage is TRBJ2-5, with D perhaps TRBD1 (6 bases). The CDR3 consists of 13 residues. Per germline, CDR1 SGHNT and CDR2 YYREEE (reference sequence). Trimming removed 4 bases from V and 0 bases from J, with 7 bases in between. The CDR3: CASSRQDQETQYF. CDR3 in DNA: TGTGCCAGCAGCAGACAGGACCAAGAGACCCAGTACTTC.

The chain links TRBV6-5 to TRBJ1-4; 7 nucleotides line up with TRBD1. The CDR3 has 15 residues. V lost 4 bases and J lost 3; bases outside the gene matches: 5. The germline V gene encodes CDR1 MNHEY and CDR2 SVGAGI. The CDR3 here is CASSSRGLPNEKLFF. Here the CDR3 DNA reads TGTGCCAGCAGTTCAAGGGGGCTACCTAATGAAAAACTGTTTTTT.

The chain employs TRBV2 and TRBJ1-4; a weak D match, TRBD1 (5 bases). CDR1 is SNHLY, CDR2 FYNNEI, per germline. V lost 6 bases and J 7 bases, leaving 15 bases between the germline ends. The CDR3 is 14 amino acids. CDR3 region: CASRRGTGPEKLFF. DNA for the CDR3: TGTGCCAGCAGAAGGGGAACAGGTCCTGAAAAACTGTTTTTT.

The chain has TRBV4-2 and TRBJ1-2; 10 bases match TRBD1. Trimming took 0 bases from V and 12 from J; bases not matched to a gene: 4. This CDR3 comprises 13 residues. CDR1 is LGHNA and CDR2 is YNFKEQ in the germline V gene. This chain's CDR3 is CASSQDRGQGHTF. CDR3 sequence (DNA): TGTGCCAGCAGCCAAGATCGGGGACAGGGGCACACCTTC.

This chain connects TRBV5-1 to TRBJ2-3, with D possibly matching TRBD2 (6 bases). Trimming took off 5 bases at V and 2 bases at J, with 18 bases between the two ends. Germline loops: CDR1 SGHRS, CDR2 YFSETQ. The CDR3 spans 16 residues. Written as DNA, the CDR3 is TGCGCCAGCAGAATGACAGCCGTAGCGGTCACAGATACGCAGTATTTT. Translation gives CASRMTAVAVTDTQYF.

Here the CDR3 DNA reads TGTGCCAGCAGCTTGGCTACCTACGAGCAGTACTTC. This codes for CASSLATYEQYF. The V call is TRBV5-6, the J call TRBJ2-7; unclear D gene. Germline V CDR1 and CDR2: SGHDT, YYEEEE. The CDR3 sequence is 12 residues long. Trimming stripped 0 bases from V and 2 bases from J, with 3 bases between.

CDR3 sequence reads: CASSLRLGHQPQHF. The CDR3 nucleotides are TGTGCCAGCAGCTTAAGACTGGGGCATCAGCCCCAGCATTTT. This chain uses TRBV7-2 with TRBJ1-5, with D perhaps matching TRBD1 (5 bases). The CDR3 totals 14 residues. V lost 2 bases and J lost 5, with 10 bases in between. Germline CDR1 and CDR2: SGHTA and FQGNSA.

This clone has a single count. This chain uses TRBV7-6 with TRBJ2-5; 9 nucleotides match TRBD2. J lost 5 bases, V lost 4 bases, and 11 bases had no gene match. Germline CDR1 SGHVS, CDR2 FNYEAQ. This CDR3 is built from 16 residues. The CDR3 loop is CASSSSGAGGRETQYF. The CDR3 region has the DNA TGTGCCAGCAGCTCCTCGGGAGCGGGGGGACGTGAGACCCAGTACTTC.

The J gene is TRBJ2-1, the V gene TRBV5-1; TRBD2 is a possible D gene (5 bases). Germline values: CDR1 SGHRS, CDR2 YFSETQ. This CDR3 contains 16 residues. Trimming left V 1 base short and J 3 bases short, with 14 bases between. The CDR3 sequence is CASSLSPAALYNEQFF. The CDR3 DNA sequence: TGCGCCAGCAGCTTGTCACCAGCGGCCCTCTACAATGAGCAGTTCTTC.

The DNA for the CDR3 is TGTGCCAGCAGCCCAGGACAGGGGGCGAGTGGCTACACCTTC. Amino acid sequence: CASSPGQGASGYTF. This sequence joins TRBV7-8 and TRBJ1-2; 11 bases agree with TRBD1. V shed 5 bases and J 7 bases; nucleotides not matched to a gene: 6. The V gene's germline CDR1 is SGHVS and CDR2 FQNEAQ. The CDR3 sequence is 14 residues long.

J is TRBJ1-1 and V is TRBV5-1, with D unclear. Per germline, CDR1 SGHRS and CDR2 YFSETQ. With 4 bases removed from V and 4 bases from J, the gap between germline ends came to 20 bases. This CDR3 spans 16 amino acids. CDR3 residues: CASSPLAVGRGTEAFF. In DNA, the CDR3 is TGCGCCAGCAGCCCCCTCGCGGTGGGCCGGGGCACTGAAGCTTTCTTT.

V gene TRBV4-1 combines with J gene TRBJ1-1; TRBD1 matches at 9 bases. CDR3 length: 17 residues. CDR1 and CDR2 from the germline V gene are MGHRA and YSYEKL. The V gene end was trimmed by 3 bases and the J gene end by 1 base; junction bases not matched to a gene: 9. The CDR3, as DNA: TGCGCCAGCAGCCATATACGACAGGGGGTGGGGAACACTGAAGCTTTCTTT. Its translation is CASSHIRQGVGNTEAFF.

This clone came up a few times. J is TRBJ2-2 and V is TRBV29-1; D unresolved. Trimming left V 5 bases short and J 6 bases short, with 16 bases between. The CDR3 runs to 14 residues. CDR1 SQVTM and CDR2 ANQGSEA come from the germline V gene. CDR3 in DNA: TGCAGCGTTCAATCTGCGAGACTCGCCGGGGAGCTGTTTTTT. The encoded protein is CSVQSARLAGELFF.

V is TRBV5-1 and J is TRBJ2-2; 8 bases fit TRBD2. Germline values: CDR1 SGHRS, CDR2 YFSETQ. J lost 3 bases, V lost 3 bases, and 10 bases had no gene match. This CDR3 is built from 17 residues. The CDR3 DNA sequence: TGCGCCAGCAGCTCCCCCTCCAGCGGGGGTTACACCGGGGAGCTGTTTTTT. Residues: CASSSPSSGGYTGELFF.

This chain joins TRBV29-1 and TRBJ2-5; TRBD2 aligns across 9 bases. Germline CDR1 SQVTM, CDR2 ANQGSEA. The V gene end was trimmed by 5 bases and the J gene end by 0 bases; junction bases not matched to a gene: 10. The CDR3 runs to 16 residues. For the CDR3, the DNA is TGCAGCGTTTCCCTAGGACTAGCGAGGGACCAAGAGACCCAGTACTTC. Translating gives CSVSLGLARDQETQYF.

This rearrangement joins TRBV18 to TRBJ1-5; tentatively, D is TRBD1 (6 bases). Germline CDR1 reads KGHSH; CDR2 reads LQKENI. CDR3 length: 17 residues. The V gene lost 3 bases and the J gene lost 7 bases, with 22 bases spanning the gap. In nucleotides, the CDR3 is TGTGCCAGCTCACCCCTACCGGGACAAAGGACGACGCAGCCCCAGCATTTT. Amino acid sequence: CASSPLPGQRTTQPQHF. Full variable domain (rest looked up from reference TRBV18 and TRBJ1-5): NAGVMQNPRHLVRRRGQEARLRCSPMKGHSHVYWYRQLPEEGLKFMVYLQKENIIDESGMPKERFSAEFPKEGPSILRIQQVVRGDSAAYFCASSPLPGQRTTQPQHFGDGTRLSIL.

This chain links TRBV6-1 with TRBJ1-2; weak D call: TRBD1 (6 bases). V was pared by 5 bases and J by 2 bases, with 12 bases between. Germline CDR1 and CDR2: MNHNS and SASEGT. The length of the CDR3 is 14 residues. The CDR3 nucleotides are TGTGCCAGCAGTCAGGAAACAGGGAACTATGGCTACACCTTC. This translates into CASSQETGNYGYTF.

This chain links TRBV7-9 with TRBJ1-4, with D possibly TRBD1 on 6 matching bases. This CDR3 has 16 residues. V lost 1 base and J 7 bases, leaving 16 bases between the germline ends. The germline gives CDR1 SEHNR, CDR2 FQNEAQ (reference sequence). This chain's CDR3 is CASSLGARGGSEKLFF. DNA for the CDR3: TGTGCCAGCAGCTTAGGGGCCAGGGGCGGAAGTGAAAAACTGTTTTTT.

V gene TRBV19 combines with J gene TRBJ2-7; 10 nucleotides agree with TRBD1. Germline loops: CDR1 LNHDA, CDR2 SQIVND (reference sequence). J gave up 3 bases and V 5 bases, and 7 bases lay outside the gene matches. The length of the CDR3 is 15 residues. The CDR3, as DNA: TGTGCCAGTAGTTCAGGACAGGGGGATGTCTACGAGCAGTACTTC. It yields the protein CASSSGQGDVYEQYF.